Listed below are T cell receptor beta chains from one sample, sequenced in a study of blood T cell repertoires in COVID-19. Profiled with immunoSEQ multiplex PCR; TCRdb holds only in-frame clones, not every one. The table has about 42,000 clones, 90% seen once. Sequencing input: peripheral blood. The receptors originated from a human donor in a cohort sampled during active COVID-19. Both conserved end residues are part of each CDR3. D genes are given only for firm matches. Size is omitted from some rows. Given values are once, few, many or a class for expanded clones.

j_call: TRBJ1-1; d_call: TRBD1; clone_size: -; v_call: TRBV6-5; cdr3_length: 13; cdr3_aa: CASRSAGGTEAFF; cdr3_nt: TGTGCCAGCAGGTCGGCAGGGGGCACTGAAGCTTTCTTT
j_call: TRBJ1-1; d_call: -; clone_size: -; v_call: TRBV30; cdr3_length: 12; cdr3_aa: CALAHGNTEAFF; cdr3_nt: TGTGCCTTAGCTCACGGGAACACTGAAGCTTTCTTT
j_call: TRBJ1-1; d_call: -; clone_size: -; v_call: TRBV3-1/TRBV3-2; cdr3_length: 14; cdr3_aa: CASSQGLMNTEAFF; cdr3_nt: TGTGCCAGCAGCCAAGGGCTCATGAACACTGAAGCTTTCTTT
j_call: TRBJ2-7; d_call: -; clone_size: -; v_call: TRBV7-3; cdr3_length: 13; cdr3_aa: CASSLTLADEQYF; cdr3_nt: TGTGCCAGCAGCTTAACTTTGGCTGACGAGCAGTACTTC
j_call: TRBJ1-1; d_call: TRBD1; clone_size: -; v_call: TRBV9; cdr3_length: 16; cdr3_aa: CASSVSRDRVLTEAFF; cdr3_nt: TGTGCCAGCAGCGTATCCCGGGACAGGGTTTTGACTGAAGCTTTCTTT
j_call: TRBJ2-1; d_call: -; clone_size: -; v_call: TRBV7-2; cdr3_length: 15; cdr3_aa: CASSLRTSLYNEQFF; cdr3_nt: TGTGCCAGCAGCTTGCGGACAAGTCTCTACAATGAGCAGTTCTTC
j_call: TRBJ2-5; d_call: TRBD1; clone_size: -; v_call: TRBV20-1; cdr3_length: 14; cdr3_aa: CSASYGTGQETQYF; cdr3_nt: TGCAGTGCTAGTTACGGGACAGGGCAAGAGACCCAGTACTTC
j_call: TRBJ2-7; d_call: -; clone_size: once; v_call: TRBV3-1/TRBV3-2; cdr3_length: 16; cdr3_aa: CASSQDLFPTTYEQYF; cdr3_nt: TGTGCCAGCAGCCAAGATCTCTTCCCGACAACGTACGAGCAGTACTTC
j_call: TRBJ2-3; d_call: TRBD1; clone_size: once; v_call: TRBV24-1; cdr3_length: 17; cdr3_aa: CATSPPTGTGTTDTQYF; cdr3_nt: TGTGCCACCAGTCCACCTACCGGGACAGGAACAACAGATACGCAGTATTTT
j_call: TRBJ2-1; d_call: -; clone_size: -; v_call: TRBV7-8; cdr3_length: 17; cdr3_aa: CASSLEPLEQGGREQFF; cdr3_nt: TGTGCCAGCAGCTTAGAACCGCTGGAACAGGGTGGCCGTGAGCAGTTCTTC
j_call: TRBJ2-7; d_call: -; clone_size: -; v_call: TRBV27; cdr3_length: 14; cdr3_aa: CASSLRGAYYEQYF; cdr3_nt: TGTGCCAGCAGTTTAAGGGGTGCGTACTACGAGCAGTACTTC
j_call: TRBJ1-4; d_call: TRBD1; clone_size: -; v_call: TRBV6-5; cdr3_length: 16; cdr3_aa: CASSYLWTGSNEKLFF; cdr3_nt: TGTGCCAGCAGTTACCTCTGGACAGGCTCCAATGAAAAACTGTTTTTT
j_call: TRBJ1-2; d_call: TRBD1; clone_size: once; v_call: TRBV10-2; cdr3_length: 17; cdr3_aa: CASSDPRDRGLRYGYTF; cdr3_nt: TGCGCCAGCAGTGATCCCCGGGACAGGGGTTTAAGATATGGCTACACCTTC
j_call: TRBJ1-4; d_call: TRBD1; clone_size: -; v_call: TRBV5-5; cdr3_length: 17; cdr3_aa: CASSLAGTGGIFEKLFF; cdr3_nt: TGTGCCAGCAGCTTGGCGGGGACAGGGGGAATATTCGAAAAACTGTTTTTT
j_call: TRBJ2-7; d_call: TRBD1; clone_size: -; v_call: TRBV11-2; cdr3_length: 15; cdr3_aa: CASSTWTGAGNEQYF; cdr3_nt: TGTGCCAGCAGCACCTGGACAGGAGCAGGGAACGAGCAGTACTTC
j_call: TRBJ2-3; d_call: TRBD2; clone_size: -; v_call: TRBV20-1; cdr3_length: 15; cdr3_aa: CSASGSGGAADTQYF; cdr3_nt: TGCAGTGCTAGTGGAAGCGGGGGGGCCGCGGATACGCAGTATTTT
j_call: TRBJ1-5; d_call: -; clone_size: -; v_call: TRBV30; cdr3_length: 13; cdr3_aa: CACSQQSNQPQHF; cdr3_nt: TGTGCCTGCTCACAGCAAAGCAATCAGCCCCAGCATTTT
j_call: TRBJ2-5; d_call: TRBD2; clone_size: -; v_call: TRBV5-6; cdr3_length: 16; cdr3_aa: CASSMGLAGGGETQYF; cdr3_nt: TGTGCCAGCAGCATGGGACTAGCGGGAGGCGGTGAGACCCAGTACTTC
j_call: TRBJ2-7; d_call: TRBD1; clone_size: -; v_call: TRBV7-6; cdr3_length: 14; cdr3_aa: CASSLEQGAYEQYF; cdr3_nt: TGTGCCAGCAGCTTAGAACAGGGGGCCTACGAGCAGTACTTC
j_call: TRBJ2-5; d_call: -; clone_size: -; v_call: TRBV30; cdr3_length: 14; cdr3_aa: CAWSPTGTQETQYF; cdr3_nt: TGTGCCTGGAGTCCGACAGGTACTCAAGAGACCCAGTACTTC
j_call: TRBJ1-6; d_call: -; clone_size: -; v_call: TRBV30; cdr3_length: 15; cdr3_aa: CAWSAPGAGDSPLHF; cdr3_nt: TGTGCCTGGAGTGCCCCCGGCGCGGGCGATTCACCCCTCCACTTT
j_call: TRBJ2-7; d_call: TRBD2; clone_size: -; v_call: TRBV7-2; cdr3_length: 16; cdr3_aa: CASSSATTSGYYEQYF; cdr3_nt: TGTGCCAGCAGCTCAGCAACGACTAGCGGATACTACGAGCAGTACTTC
j_call: TRBJ1-1; d_call: TRBD1; clone_size: -; v_call: TRBV27; cdr3_length: 17; cdr3_aa: CASSLSYPGQGYTEAFF; cdr3_nt: TGTGCCAGCAGTTTATCTTACCCTGGACAGGGATACACTGAAGCTTTCTTT
j_call: TRBJ1-5; d_call: TRBD1; clone_size: -; v_call: TRBV2; cdr3_length: 16; cdr3_aa: CASSDHGTGGYQPQHF; cdr3_nt: TGTGCCAGCAGTGATCACGGGACAGGGGGATATCAGCCCCAGCATTTT
j_call: TRBJ1-4; d_call: -; clone_size: -; v_call: TRBV7-8; cdr3_length: 15; cdr3_aa: CASSLVSGSKEKLFF; cdr3_nt: TGTGCCAGCAGCTTAGTTTCCGGGAGTAAAGAAAAACTGTTTTTT
j_call: TRBJ2-1; d_call: -; clone_size: once; v_call: TRBV15; cdr3_length: 16; cdr3_aa: CATSRDLGGSINEQFF; cdr3_nt: TGTGCCACCAGCAGGGATCTAGGGGGAAGTATAAATGAGCAGTTCTTC
j_call: TRBJ1-6; d_call: -; clone_size: -; v_call: TRBV25-1; cdr3_length: 14; cdr3_aa: CASTGLLYNSPLHF; cdr3_nt: TGTGCCAGCACGGGACTTCTCTATAATTCACCCCTCCACTTT